These T cell receptor beta chains were read from a single sample in a study of T-cell reconstitution after alpha-beta-depleted transplantation in children. One entry per CDR3 protein results from TCRdb running MiXCR on the PCR reads. Among about 97,000 distinct CDR3 sequences listed, approximately 8% were seen once. The sample in question was PBMCs, obtained before TCRalphabeta/CD19-depleted stem cell transplant. The receptors derive from a boy aged 2-15 years with acute lymphoblastic leukemia, due to receive a stem cell transplant. The CDR3 runs from the conserved cysteine through the conserved F or W. The order of the fields is V gene, clone size, D gene, J gene, CDR3 DNA, CDR3 protein. A D gene is named only where the DNA matches it firmly. Size is omitted from some rows. Given values are once, few, many or a class for expanded clones.

>TRBV3-1|many|.|TRBJ1-1
TGTGCCAGCAGTCAATTACAGCCTTACAGTGAAGCTTTCTTT
CASSQLQPYSEAFF
>TRBV7-8|few|.|TRBJ1-2
TGTGCCAGCAGCTTAAGGGCACAGATAGGGCCCTATGGCTACACCTTC
CASSLRAQIGPYGYTF
>TRBV6-5|.|TRBD2|TRBJ2-3
TGTGCCAGCAGTTACCAGACTAGCGGGGGGGCAGATACGCAGTATTTT
CASSYQTSGGADTQYF
>TRBV27|few|.|TRBJ1-2
TGTGCCAGCAGTCACAAACAGAACTATGGCTACACCTTC
CASSHKQNYGYTF
>TRBV5-6|many|.|TRBJ2-7
TGTGCCAGCAGCTTGTTGGGGCACGAGCAGTACTTC
CASSLLGHEQYF
>TRBV7-8|many|.|TRBJ1-2
TGTGCCAGCAGCTTAACCAGAAACTATGGCTACACCTTC
CASSLTRNYGYTF
>TRBV7-2|few|TRBD1|TRBJ1-6
TGTGCCAGCAGCTTACGGGTGGGACAGCCCTATTCACCCCTCCACTTT
CASSLRVGQPYSPLHF
>TRBV3-1|many|.|TRBJ1-1
TGTGCCAGCAGCCCGACGAGCGACACTGAAGCTTTCTTT
CASSPTSDTEAFF
>TRBV3-1|many|TRBD1|TRBJ2-7
TGTGCCAGCAGCCAGACTGGGACAGCCACGTACTTC
CASSQTGTATYF
>TRBV7-2|few|TRBD2|TRBJ2-3
TGTGCCAGCAGCTTACTCGGGGGGTCTAGCACAGATACGCAGTATTTT
CASSLLGGSSTDTQYF
>TRBV7-2|few|.|TRBJ1-2
TGTGCCAGCAGCTTGGAGAGAGCCACTAACTATGGCTACACCTTC
CASSLERATNYGYTF
>TRBV7-3|few|TRBD1|TRBJ2-1
TGTGCCAGCAGTCGGACCGGGACAGCCCCCTATGAGCAGTTCTTC
CASSRTGTAPYEQFF
>TRBV5-1|many|.|TRBJ2-1
TGCGCCAGCAGCTTGGAAGAGGGTCGAGGCAATGAGCAGTTCTTC
CASSLEEGRGNEQFF
>TRBV11-2|many|TRBD1|TRBJ1-1
TGTGCCAGCAGCTTTCAGGGGGGAGTCACTGAAGCTTTCTTT
CASSFQGGVTEAFF
>TRBV4-2|many|.|TRBJ2-1
TGTGCCAGCAGCCAAGATCCACAGATTTCTGAGCAGTTCTTC
CASSQDPQISEQFF
>TRBV4-2|many|TRBD2|TRBJ2-1
TGTGCCAGCAGCCAAGATCGGGACTACGGCCGGCAGTTCTTC
CASSQDRDYGRQFF
>TRBV28|many|.|TRBJ2-6
TGTGCCAGCAGTCAGTTTAAAAGCTCTGGGGCCAACGTCCTGACTTTC
CASSQFKSSGANVLTF
>TRBV5-5|.|TRBD2|TRBJ2-7
TGTGCCAGCAGTTCCGGGACTAGCTCCTCCTACGAGCAGTACTTC
CASSSGTSSSYEQYF
>TRBV6-1|many|TRBD1|TRBJ1-1
TGTGCCAGCAGTCCGACAGGGAGGAAAGCTTTCTTT
CASSPTGRKAFF
>TRBV7-2|many|TRBD2|TRBJ2-7
TGTGCCAGCAGCTTAGTATCGGGAGGCGAGCAGTACTTC
CASSLVSGGEQYF
>TRBV20-1|.|TRBD2|TRBJ2-3
TGCAGTGCTAGAGCCGGGACTAGCGGGGGTACAGATACGCAGTATTTT
CSARAGTSGGTDTQYF
>TRBV6-2/TRBV6-3|few|.|TRBJ1-5
TGTGCCAGCACCTCCGAAGGTGTCTCTCAGCCCCAGCATTTT
CASTSEGVSQPQHF
>TRBV20-1|few|.|TRBJ1-2
TGCAGTGCTAGGGGCGGACGGTATGGCTACACCTTC
CSARGGRYGYTF